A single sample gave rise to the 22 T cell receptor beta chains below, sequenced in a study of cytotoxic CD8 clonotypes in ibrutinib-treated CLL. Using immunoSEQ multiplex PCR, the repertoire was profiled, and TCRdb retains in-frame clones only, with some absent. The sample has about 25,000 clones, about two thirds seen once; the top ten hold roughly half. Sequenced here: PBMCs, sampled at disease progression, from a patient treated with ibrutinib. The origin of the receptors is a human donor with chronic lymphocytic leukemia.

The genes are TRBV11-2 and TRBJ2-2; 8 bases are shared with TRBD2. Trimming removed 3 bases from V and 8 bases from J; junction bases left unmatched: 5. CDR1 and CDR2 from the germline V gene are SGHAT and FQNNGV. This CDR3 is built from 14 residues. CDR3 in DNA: TGTGCCAGCAGCTTCGTAGCGGGGCTTGGGGAGCTGTTTTTT. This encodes CASSFVAGLGELFF. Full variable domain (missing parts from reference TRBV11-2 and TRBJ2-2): EAGVAQSPRYKIIEKRQSVAFWCNPISGHATLYWYQQILGQGPKLLIQFQNNGVVDDSQLPKDRFSAERLKGVDSTLKIQPAKLEDSAVYLCASSFVAGLGELFFGEGSRLTVL.

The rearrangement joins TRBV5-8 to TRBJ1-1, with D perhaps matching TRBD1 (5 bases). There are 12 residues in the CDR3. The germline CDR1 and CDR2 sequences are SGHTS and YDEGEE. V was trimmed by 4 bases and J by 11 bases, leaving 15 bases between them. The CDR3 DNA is TGTGCCAGCAGCCAGGGTCGACTGGGGGCTTTCTTT. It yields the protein CASSQGRLGAFF.

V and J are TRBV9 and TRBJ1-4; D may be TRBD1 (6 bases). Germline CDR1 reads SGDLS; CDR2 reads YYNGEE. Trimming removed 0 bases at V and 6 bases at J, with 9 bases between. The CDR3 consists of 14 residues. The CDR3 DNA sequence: TGTGCCAGCAGCGTAGGCGGGGGCGATGAAAAACTGTTTTTT. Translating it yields CASSVGGGDEKLFF.

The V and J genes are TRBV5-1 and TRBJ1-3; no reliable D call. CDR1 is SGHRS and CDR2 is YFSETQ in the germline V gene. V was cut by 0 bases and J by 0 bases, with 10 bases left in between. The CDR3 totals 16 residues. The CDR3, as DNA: TGCGCCAGCAGCTTGGGGCAGTCTTTCTCTGGAAACACCATATATTTT. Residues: CASSLGQSFSGNTIYF.

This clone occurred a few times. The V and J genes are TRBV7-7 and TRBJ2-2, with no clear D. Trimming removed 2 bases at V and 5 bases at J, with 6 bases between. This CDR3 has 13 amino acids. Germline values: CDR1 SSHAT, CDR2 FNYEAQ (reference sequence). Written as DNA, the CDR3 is TGTGCCAGCAGCTTACTGGGAACCGGGGAGCTGTTTTTT. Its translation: CASSLLGTGELFF. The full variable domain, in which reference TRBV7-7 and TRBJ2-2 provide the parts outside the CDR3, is GAGVSQSPRYKVTKRGQDVTLRCDPISSHATLYWYQQALGQGPEFLTYFNYEAQPDKSGLPSDRFSAERPEGSISTLTIQRTEQRDSAMYRCASSLLGTGELFFGEGSRLTVL.

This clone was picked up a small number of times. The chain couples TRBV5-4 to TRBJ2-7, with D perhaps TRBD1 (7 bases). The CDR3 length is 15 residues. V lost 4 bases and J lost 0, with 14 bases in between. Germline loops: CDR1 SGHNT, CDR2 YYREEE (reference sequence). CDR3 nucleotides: TGTGCCAGCAGCCCGACCAGGGGGGCCTCCTACGAGCAGTACTTC. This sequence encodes CASSPTRGASYEQYF.

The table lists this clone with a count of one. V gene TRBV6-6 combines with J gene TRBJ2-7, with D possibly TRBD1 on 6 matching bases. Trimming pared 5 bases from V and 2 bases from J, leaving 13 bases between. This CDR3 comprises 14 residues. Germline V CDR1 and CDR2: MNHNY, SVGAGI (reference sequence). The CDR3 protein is CASSPIQGTYEQYF. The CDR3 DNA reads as TGTGCCAGCAGTCCTATCCAGGGGACCTACGAGCAGTACTTC.

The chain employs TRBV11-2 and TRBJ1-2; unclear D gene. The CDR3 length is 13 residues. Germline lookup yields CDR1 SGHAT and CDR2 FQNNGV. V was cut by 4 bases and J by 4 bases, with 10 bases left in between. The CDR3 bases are TGTGCCAGCAGCTACCGCGGAAGCTATGGCTACACCTTC. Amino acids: CASSYRGSYGYTF.

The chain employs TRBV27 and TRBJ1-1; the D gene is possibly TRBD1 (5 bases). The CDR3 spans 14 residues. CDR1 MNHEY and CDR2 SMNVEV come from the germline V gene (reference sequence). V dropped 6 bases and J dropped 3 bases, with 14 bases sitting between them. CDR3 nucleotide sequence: TGTGCCAGCAGCTTCGTAGGGGCGGACACTGAAGCTTTCTTT. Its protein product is CASSFVGADTEAFF.

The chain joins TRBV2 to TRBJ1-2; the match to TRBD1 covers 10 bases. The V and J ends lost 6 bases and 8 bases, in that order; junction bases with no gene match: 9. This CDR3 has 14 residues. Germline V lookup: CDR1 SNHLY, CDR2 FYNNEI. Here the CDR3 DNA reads TGTGCCAGCAGGGATCACGGGACAGGGGACGGCTACACCTTC. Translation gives CASRDHGTGDGYTF.

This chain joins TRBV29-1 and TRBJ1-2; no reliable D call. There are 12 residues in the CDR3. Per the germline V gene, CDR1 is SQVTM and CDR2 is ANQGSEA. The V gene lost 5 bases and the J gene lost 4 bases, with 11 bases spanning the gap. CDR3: CSVREGAYGYTF. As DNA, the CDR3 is TGCAGCGTTCGGGAGGGAGCCTATGGCTACACCTTC.

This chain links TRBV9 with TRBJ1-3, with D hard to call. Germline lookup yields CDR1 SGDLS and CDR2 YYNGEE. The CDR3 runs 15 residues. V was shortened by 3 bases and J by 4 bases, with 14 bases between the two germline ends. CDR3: CASSGVGKRGNTIYF. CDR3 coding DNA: TGTGCCAGCAGCGGAGTCGGGAAGCGCGGAAACACCATATATTTT. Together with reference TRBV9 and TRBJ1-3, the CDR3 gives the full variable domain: DSGVTQTPKHLITATGQRVTLRCSPRSGDLSVYWYQQSLDQGLQFLIQYYNGEERAKGNILERFSAQQFPDLHSELNLSSLELGDSALYFCASSGVGKRGNTIYFGEGSWLTVV.

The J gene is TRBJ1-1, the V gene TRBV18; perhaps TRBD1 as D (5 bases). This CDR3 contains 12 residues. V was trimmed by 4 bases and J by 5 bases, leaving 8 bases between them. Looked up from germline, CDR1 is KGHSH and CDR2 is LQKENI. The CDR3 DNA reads TGTGCCAGCTCACGGGGGGAGACTGAAGCTTTCTTT. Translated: CASSRGETEAFF.

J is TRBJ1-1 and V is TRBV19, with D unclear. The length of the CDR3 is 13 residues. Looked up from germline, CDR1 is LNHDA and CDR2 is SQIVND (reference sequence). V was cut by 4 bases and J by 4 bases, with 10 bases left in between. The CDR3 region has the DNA TGTGCCAGTAGTACCCAGTCGGCCACTGAAGCTTTCTTT. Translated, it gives CASSTQSATEAFF.

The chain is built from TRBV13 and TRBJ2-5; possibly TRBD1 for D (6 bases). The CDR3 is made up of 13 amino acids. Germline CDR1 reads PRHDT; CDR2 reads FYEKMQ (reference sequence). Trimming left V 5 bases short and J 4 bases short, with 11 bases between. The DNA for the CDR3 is TGTGCCAGCAGCACAGGGATCTCAGAGACCCAGTACTTC. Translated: CASSTGISETQYF.

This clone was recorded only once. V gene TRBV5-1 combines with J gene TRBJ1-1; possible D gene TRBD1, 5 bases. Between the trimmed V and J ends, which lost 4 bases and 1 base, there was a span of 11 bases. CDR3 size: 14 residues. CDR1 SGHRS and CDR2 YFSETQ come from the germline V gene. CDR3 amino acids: CASSPRDANTEAFF. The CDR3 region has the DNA TGCGCCAGCAGCCCTCGGGACGCGAACACTGAAGCTTTCTTT. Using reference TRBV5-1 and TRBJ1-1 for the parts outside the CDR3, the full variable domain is KAGVTQTPRYLIKTRGQQVTLSCSPISGHRSVSWYQQTPGQGLQFLFEYFSETQRNKGNFPGRFSGRQFSNSRSEMNVSTLELGDSALYLCASSPRDANTEAFFGQGTRLTVV.

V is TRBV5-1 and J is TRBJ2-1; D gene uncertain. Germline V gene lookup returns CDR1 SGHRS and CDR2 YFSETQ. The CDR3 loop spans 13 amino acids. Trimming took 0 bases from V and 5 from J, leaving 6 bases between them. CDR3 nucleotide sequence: TGCGCCAGCAGCTTGGTGCCGAACAATGAGCAGTTCTTC. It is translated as CASSLVPNNEQFF.

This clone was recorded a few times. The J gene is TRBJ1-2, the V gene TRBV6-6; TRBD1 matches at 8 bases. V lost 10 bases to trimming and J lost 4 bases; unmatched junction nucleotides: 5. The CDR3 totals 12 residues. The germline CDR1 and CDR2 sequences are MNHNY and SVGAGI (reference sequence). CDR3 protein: CATLQGGYGYTF. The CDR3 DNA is TGTGCCACTCTACAGGGGGGCTATGGCTACACCTTC.

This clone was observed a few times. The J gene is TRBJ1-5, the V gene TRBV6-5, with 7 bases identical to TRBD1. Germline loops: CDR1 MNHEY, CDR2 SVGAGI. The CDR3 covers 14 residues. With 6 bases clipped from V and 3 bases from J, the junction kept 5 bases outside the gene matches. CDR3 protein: CASSRDRINQPQHF. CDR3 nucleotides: TGTGCCAGCAGCAGGGACAGAATCAATCAGCCCCAGCATTTT.

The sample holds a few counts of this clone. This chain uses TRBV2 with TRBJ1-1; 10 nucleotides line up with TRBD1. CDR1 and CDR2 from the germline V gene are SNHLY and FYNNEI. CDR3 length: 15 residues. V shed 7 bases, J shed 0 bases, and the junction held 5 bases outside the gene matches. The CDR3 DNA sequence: TGTGCCAGCACCTGGGGGACAGGGGTGAACACTGAAGCTTTCTTT. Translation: CASTWGTGVNTEAFF. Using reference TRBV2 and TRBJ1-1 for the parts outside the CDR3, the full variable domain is EPEVTQTPSHQVTQMGQEVILRCVPISNHLYFYWYRQILGQKVEFLVSFYNNEISEKSEIFDDQFSVERPDGSNFTLKIRSTKLEDSAMYFCASTWGTGVNTEAFFGQGTRLTVV.

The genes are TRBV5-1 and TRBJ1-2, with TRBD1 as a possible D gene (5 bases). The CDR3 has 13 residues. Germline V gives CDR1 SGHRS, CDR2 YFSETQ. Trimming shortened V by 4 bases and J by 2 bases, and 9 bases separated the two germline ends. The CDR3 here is CASSVTVNYGYTF. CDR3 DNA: TGCGCCAGCAGCGTGACAGTCAACTATGGCTACACCTTC.

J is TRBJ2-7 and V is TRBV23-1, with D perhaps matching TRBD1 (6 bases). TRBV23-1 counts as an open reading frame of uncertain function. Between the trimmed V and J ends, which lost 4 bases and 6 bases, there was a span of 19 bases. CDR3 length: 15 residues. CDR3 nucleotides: TGCGCCAGCAGTCCCCCGGGCGAGGGGGTCGGCGAGCAGTACTTC. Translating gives CASSPPGEGVGEQYF.